This T cell receptor (beta chain) was captured by sequencing in a study of T cell changes during pregnancy in multiple sclerosis. Profiled with immunoSEQ multiplex PCR; TCRdb holds only in-frame clones, not every one. The sample gives some 97,000 clones, around 93% of which show up once; approximately 0.88% is in the top ten. Sequences were derived from peripheral blood, sampled before pregnancy. This sequence was found in a female donor with multiple sclerosis, enrolled in a pregnancy study.

DNA for the CDR3: TGTGCCACCAGCAGAGTAAGCGGGACCTACGAGCAGTACTTC. Translation gives CATSRVSGTYEQYF. J is TRBJ2-7 and V is TRBV15; 7 bases line up with TRBD2. Germline-derived CDR1 and CDR2 are LNHNV and YYDKDF (reference sequence). Trimming removed 1 base from V and 2 bases from J; junction bases left unmatched: 2. This CDR3 comprises 14 residues.